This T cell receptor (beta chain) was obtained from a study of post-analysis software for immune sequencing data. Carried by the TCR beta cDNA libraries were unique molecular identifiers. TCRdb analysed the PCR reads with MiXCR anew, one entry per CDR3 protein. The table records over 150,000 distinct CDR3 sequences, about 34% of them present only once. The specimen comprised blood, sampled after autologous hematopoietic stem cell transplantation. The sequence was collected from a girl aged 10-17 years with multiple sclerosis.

Here the CDR3 DNA reads TGTGCCAGCAGTAACTGGGGGGGTTACGATGAGCAGTTCTTC. Amino acids: CASSNWGGYDEQFF. V is TRBV6-6 and J is TRBJ2-1, with 7 positions matching TRBD2. The CDR3 runs 14 residues. V trimming: 5 bases; J trimming: 8 bases; junction bases outside the gene matches: 9. Per germline, CDR1 MNHNY and CDR2 SVGAGI (reference sequence).